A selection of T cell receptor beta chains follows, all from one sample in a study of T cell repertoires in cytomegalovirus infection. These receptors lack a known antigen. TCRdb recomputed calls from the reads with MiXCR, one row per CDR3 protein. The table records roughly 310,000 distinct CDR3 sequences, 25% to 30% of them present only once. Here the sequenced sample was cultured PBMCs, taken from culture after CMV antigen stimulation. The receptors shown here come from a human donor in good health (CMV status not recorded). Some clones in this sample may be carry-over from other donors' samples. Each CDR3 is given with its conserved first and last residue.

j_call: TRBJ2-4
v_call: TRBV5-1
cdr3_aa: CASSFSGSSGDIQYF

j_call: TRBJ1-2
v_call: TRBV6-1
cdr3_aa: CASETGSRNYGYTF

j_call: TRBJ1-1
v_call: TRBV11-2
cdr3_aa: CASSFGGGVKTEAFF

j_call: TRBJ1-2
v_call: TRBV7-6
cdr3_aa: CASSLAHWASRVPYYGYTF

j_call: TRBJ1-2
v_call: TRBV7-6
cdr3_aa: CASSSSPRGNYYGYTF

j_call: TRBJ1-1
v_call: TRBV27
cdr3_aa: CASSLSLQVNTEAFF

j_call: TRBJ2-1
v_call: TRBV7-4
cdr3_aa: CASRRTSGGGDEQFF

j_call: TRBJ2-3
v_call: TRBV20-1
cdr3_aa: CSADGPTRGLNTQYF

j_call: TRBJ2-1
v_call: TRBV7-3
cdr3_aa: CASSLITSGYNEQFF

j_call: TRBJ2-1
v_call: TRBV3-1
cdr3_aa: CASSQPGTSGSYEQFF

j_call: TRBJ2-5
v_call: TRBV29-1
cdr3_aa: CSVADSRGETQYF

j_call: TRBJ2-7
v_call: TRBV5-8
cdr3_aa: CASSPRMGAGEQYF

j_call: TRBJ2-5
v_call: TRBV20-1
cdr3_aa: CSAHTGTPETQYF

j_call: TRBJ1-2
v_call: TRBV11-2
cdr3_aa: CASSLGRGTDSYGYTF

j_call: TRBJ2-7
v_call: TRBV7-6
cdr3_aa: CASSAQDRGSYEQYF

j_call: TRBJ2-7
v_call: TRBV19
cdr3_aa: CASSSSAAGPSYEQYF

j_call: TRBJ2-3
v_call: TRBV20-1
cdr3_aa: CSTGTTSDTQYF

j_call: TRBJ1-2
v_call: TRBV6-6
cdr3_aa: CASSYAAKLNYGYTF

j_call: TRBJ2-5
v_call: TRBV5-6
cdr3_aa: CASSLWTAQETQYF

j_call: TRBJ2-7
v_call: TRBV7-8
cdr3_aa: CASSPGTIFPNEQYF

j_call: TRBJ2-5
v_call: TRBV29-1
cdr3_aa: CSVVPLDRVYQETQYF

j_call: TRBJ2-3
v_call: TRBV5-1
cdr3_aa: CASSYQLASSTDTQYF

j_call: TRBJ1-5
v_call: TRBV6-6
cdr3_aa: CASSESSQGRGYQPQHF

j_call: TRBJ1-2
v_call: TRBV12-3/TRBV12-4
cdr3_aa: CASSQVPNYGYTF

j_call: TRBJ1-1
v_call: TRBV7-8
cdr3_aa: CASSLVVRGYTEAFF

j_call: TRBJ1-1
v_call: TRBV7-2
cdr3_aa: CASSLGVPVTEAFF

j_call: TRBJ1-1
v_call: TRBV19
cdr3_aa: CATATIQGLRWEAFF

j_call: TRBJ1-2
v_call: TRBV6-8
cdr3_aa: CASSLRGGWDYGYTF

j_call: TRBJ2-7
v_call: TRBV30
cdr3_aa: CAWSVQEGRIYEQYF

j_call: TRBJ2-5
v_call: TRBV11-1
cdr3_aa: CASSYTRWETQYF

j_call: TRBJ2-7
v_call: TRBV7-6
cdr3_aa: CASSLVGRLQYF

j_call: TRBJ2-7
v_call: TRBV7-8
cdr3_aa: CASSPRGLEYEQYF

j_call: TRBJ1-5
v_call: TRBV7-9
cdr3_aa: CASSLDRVGSQPQHF

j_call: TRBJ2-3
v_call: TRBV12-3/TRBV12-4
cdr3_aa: CASSFRQWPAGTDTQYF

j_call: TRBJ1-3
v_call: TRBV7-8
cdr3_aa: CASSLALSGSGNTIYF

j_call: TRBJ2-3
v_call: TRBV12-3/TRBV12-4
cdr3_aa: CASRLTSTDTQYF

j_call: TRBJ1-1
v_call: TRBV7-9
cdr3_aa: CASSLERRNTEAFF

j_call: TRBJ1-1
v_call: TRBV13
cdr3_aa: CASRRQGLGTEAFF

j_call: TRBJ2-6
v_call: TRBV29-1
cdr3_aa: CSVSGHTGPFSGANVLTF

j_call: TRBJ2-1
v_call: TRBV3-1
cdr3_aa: CASRDPRPQNNEQFF

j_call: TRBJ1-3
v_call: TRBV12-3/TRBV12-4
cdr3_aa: CASSLQGALGNTIYF

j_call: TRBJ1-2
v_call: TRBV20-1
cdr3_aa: CSARDPRTGDPTF

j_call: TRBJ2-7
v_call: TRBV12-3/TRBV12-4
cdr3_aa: CASSRGGVYEQYF

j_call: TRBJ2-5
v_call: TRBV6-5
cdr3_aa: CASSYGHLETQYF

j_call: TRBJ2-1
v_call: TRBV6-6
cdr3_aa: CASSYRRDLYNEQFF

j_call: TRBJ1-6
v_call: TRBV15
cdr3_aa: CATSRDPSLDGLGNSPLHF

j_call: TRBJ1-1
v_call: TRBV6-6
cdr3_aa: CATRTGNTEAFF

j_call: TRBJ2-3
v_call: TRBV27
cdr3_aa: CASSALEGSYTDTQYF

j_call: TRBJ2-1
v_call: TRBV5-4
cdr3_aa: CASRRQGILFF

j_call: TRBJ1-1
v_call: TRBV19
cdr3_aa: CASSPHGASGMNTEAFF

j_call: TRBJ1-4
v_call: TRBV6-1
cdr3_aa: CASSEGPTGFNEKLFF

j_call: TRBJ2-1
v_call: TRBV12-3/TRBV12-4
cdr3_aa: CASSTTSGSRNEQFF

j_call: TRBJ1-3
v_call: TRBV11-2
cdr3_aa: CASSQTGQISGNTIYF

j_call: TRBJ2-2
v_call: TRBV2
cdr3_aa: CASRRLVVGTGELFF

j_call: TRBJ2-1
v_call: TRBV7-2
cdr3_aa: CASSPGSPGNEQFF

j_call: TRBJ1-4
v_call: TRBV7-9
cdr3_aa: CASSNLGQGSVELFF

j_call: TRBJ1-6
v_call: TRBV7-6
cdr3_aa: CASSPGTGGRSPLHF